A single T cell receptor (beta chain) is shown here with its context. This specimen comes from a study of blood T cell repertoires in COVID-19. Germline V gene lookup returns CDR1 MDHEN and CDR2 SYDVKM. The V and J ends lost 5 bases and 3 bases respectively, with 14 bases between them. The length of the CDR3 is 15 residues. TCRdb keeps only in-frame clones here, not all; method: immunoSEQ multiplex PCR. The sample records approximately 97,000 clones, 78% being singletons. The V call is TRBV28, the J call TRBJ1-5, with D possibly TRBD1 on 6 matching bases. This clonotype originated in a man aged 55 to 70 with active or convalescent COVID-19. Sequenced sample: peripheral blood. CDR3 sequence reads: CASSTGQTFNQPQHF. The CDR3 coding sequence is TGTGCCAGCAGTACAGGACAGACATTCAATCAGCCCCAGCATTTT. Full variable domain (remainder filled in from reference TRBV28 and TRBJ1-5): DVKVTQSSRYLVKRTGEKVFLECVQDMDHENMFWYRQDPGLGLRLIYFSYDVKMKEKGDIPEGYSVSREKKERFSLILESASTNQTSMYLCASSTGQTFNQPQHFGDGTRLSIL.